Presented here are 3 T cell receptor beta chains from one specimen sequenced in a study of blood T cell repertoires in COVID-19 (dated by TCRdb to between 2020 and 2021). The library was obtained by the immunoSEQ multiplex PCR assay. In its TCRdb copy, this immuneACCESS table keeps in-frame sequences only and misses some clones. Where compared with another copy, unresolved V genes explain less than half of these, and the others have no known cause. Within this sample are approximately 170,000 clones, with about 85% of them counted one time only. The ten largest clones add up to around 1.2% of the sample. The sequenced sample consisted of peripheral blood. The receptor source for this set is a man in his sixties who had recovered from COVID-19.

The chain couples TRBV11-2 to TRBJ2-3; the match to TRBD1 covers 8 bases. The CDR3 consists of 17 residues. V lost 1 base to trimming and J lost 1 base; unmatched junction nucleotides: 7. Germline CDR1 SGHAT, CDR2 FQNNGV. The CDR3 is CASSLVAGQVRTDTQYF. In DNA, the CDR3 is TGTGCCAGCAGCTTAGTGGCGGGACAGGTACGCACAGATACGCAGTATTTT.

CDR3 loop: CASSLLQDSSEQYF. In DNA form, the CDR3 reads TGTGCCAGCAGTTTACTACAAGACAGCTCCGAGCAGTACTTC. The chain carries TRBV28 and TRBJ2-7; tentatively, D is TRBD1 (5 bases). The CDR3 loop spans 14 amino acids. Germline values: CDR1 MDHEN, CDR2 SYDVKM. With 2 bases removed from V and 6 bases from J, the gap between germline ends came to 14 bases.

V usage is TRBV18 and J usage is TRBJ1-1, with D possibly TRBD1 on 5 matching bases. Deletions cut 8 bases from V and 1 base from J, with 20 bases between. Germline-derived CDR1 and CDR2 are KGHSH and LQKENI. CDR3 length equals 16 residues. The DNA for the CDR3 is TGTGCCAGCGCCAAGGGGACGGGAGGGGCGAACACTGAAGCTTTCTTT. Protein sequence: CASAKGTGGANTEAFF.